This TCR beta chain is from a study of T cells after yellow fever vaccination. General observations from the study: Of the clonotypes, a small share occurred in both CD4 and CD8 compartments.

TCR cDNA was made by 5'RACE template switching, adding a universal primer site and UMIs. MiXCR, run by TCRdb on the 5' RACE reads, gives a single entry per CDR3 protein. The top ten hold around 20% of the sample, which has hundreds of thousands of distinct CDR3 sequences, around 3.6% seen once. Notes on this clonotype: Its target is unknown.

Germline V gives CDR1 SGHTA, CDR2 FQGNSA. CDR3 length equals 15 residues. V trimming: 6 bases; J trimming: 5 bases; junction bases outside the gene matches: 10. The rearrangement links TRBV7-2 to TRBJ1-1; TRBD1 matches at 9 bases. This sample comprised PBMCs, obtained on the day of the yellow fever booster vaccination. This receptor was identified in a man between 18 and 35 years old who received the YFV17D yellow fever vaccine. The CDR3 nucleotides are TGTGCCAGCAGTCAGTTCCTGGGACAGGGTACTGAAGCTTTCTTT. This gives the protein CASSQFLGQGTEAFF. The whole variable domain, remainder taken from reference TRBV7-2 and TRBJ1-1, is GAGVSQSPSNKVTEKGKDVELRCDPISGHTALYWYRQSLGQGLEFLIYFQGNSAPDKSGLPSDRFSAERTGGSVSTLTIQRTQQEDSAVYLCASSQFLGQGTEAFFGQGTRLTVV.